A single sample is the source of the 32 T cell receptor beta chains below, sequenced in a study of T cell responses to AZD1222 COVID-19 vaccine. The table came from immunoSEQ multiplex PCR; TCRdb's copy has only in-frame clones and leaves some out. The data show nearly 80,000 clones, with around 80% seen just once and 22% held by the top ten. The source was peripheral blood, collected on day 0 of AZD1222 vaccination. The origin of the receptors is an adult in good health.

V is TRBV5-4 and J is TRBJ2-1, with TRBD2 matching over 7 bases. The CDR3 consists of 16 residues. V dropped 2 bases and J dropped 6; count of bases not matched to a gene: 11. CDR1 and CDR2 from the germline V gene are SGHNT and YYREEE (reference sequence). CDR3 residues: CASSFYGASGRNEQFF. CDR3 coding DNA: TGTGCCAGCAGCTTCTACGGGGCTAGCGGACGCAATGAGCAGTTCTTC. The whole variable domain, remainder taken from reference TRBV5-4 and TRBJ2-1, is ETGVTQSPTHLIKTRGQQVTLRCSSQSGHNTVSWYQQALGQGPQFIFQYYREEENGRGNFPPRFSGLQFPNYSSELNVNALELDDSALYLCASSFYGASGRNEQFFGPGTRLTVL.

The gene calls are TRBV28 and TRBJ2-5; the match to TRBD2 covers 8 bases. The germline gives CDR1 MDHEN, CDR2 SYDVKM. The CDR3 extends over 15 amino acids. The V and J ends lost 2 bases and 6 bases, in that order; junction bases with no gene match: 8. CDR3 sequence reads: CASSLGIAGSKTQYF. CDR3 DNA: TGTGCCAGCAGTTTAGGGATAGCGGGGTCAAAGACCCAGTACTTC.

The chain combines TRBV19 with TRBJ1-2; D gene ambiguous. The CDR3 is 14 amino acids. The germline gives CDR1 LNHDA, CDR2 SQIVND (reference sequence). The V and J ends lost 6 bases and 8 bases respectively, with 19 bases between them. The CDR3 reads CASSDGRTVAGYTF. The CDR3 region has the DNA TGTGCCAGTAGCGACGGACGGACTGTCGCAGGCTACACCTTC.

The rearrangement links TRBV11-1 to TRBJ2-7; 8 positions agree with TRBD1. Losses at the gene ends were 5 bases for V and 1 base for J; bases not matched to a gene: 4. CDR1 is SGHAT, CDR2 FQDESV, per germline (reference sequence). CDR3 length: 14 residues. CDR3 in DNA: TGTGCCAGCAGCCGACGGGACAGGTCCTACGAGCAGTACTTC. It encodes CASSRRDRSYEQYF.

V usage is TRBV2 and J usage is TRBJ1-4; D is uncertain. There are 14 residues in the CDR3. The germline CDR1 and CDR2 sequences are SNHLY and FYNNEI. The V end was cut by 2 bases, the J end by 0 bases, with 4 bases between. This CDR3 is CASSELATNEKLFF. DNA of the CDR3: TGTGCCAGCAGTGAACTCGCAACTAATGAAAAACTGTTTTTT.

The chain recombines TRBV5-4 with TRBJ1-3; possible D gene TRBD1, 5 bases. The CDR3 sequence is 15 residues long. Germline V gives CDR1 SGHNT, CDR2 YYREEE (reference sequence). V was clipped by 1 base and J by 0 bases, with 8 bases between them. The CDR3 DNA sequence: TGTGCCAGCAGCTTGCAGGGACGCTCTGGAAACACCATATATTTT. This codes for CASSLQGRSGNTIYF.

This clone was picked up one time. The chain uses TRBV19 and TRBJ2-1; D perhaps matches TRBD2 (6 bases). The V end was cut by 5 bases, the J end by 2 bases, with 7 bases between. This CDR3 spans 13 amino acids. CDR1 and CDR2 from the germline V gene are LNHDA and SQIVND (reference sequence). CDR3 nucleotide sequence: TGTGCCAGTAGTCGGGGGACCTACAATGAGCAGTTCTTC. Its protein product is CASSRGTYNEQFF. Full variable domain (rest looked up from reference TRBV19 and TRBJ2-1): DGGITQSPKYLFRKEGQNVTLSCEQNLNHDAMYWYRQDPGQGLRLIYYSQIVNDFQKGDIAEGYSVSREKKESFPLTVTSAQKNPTAFYLCASSRGTYNEQFFGPGTRLTVL.

V usage is TRBV19 and J usage is TRBJ2-1; 16 positions match TRBD2. This CDR3 region has 16 residues. Per germline, CDR1 LNHDA and CDR2 SQIVND (reference sequence). With 8 bases clipped from V and 14 bases from J, the junction kept 15 bases outside the gene matches. The CDR3 DNA sequence: TGTGCCAGTTCTTCGCAGGGGACTAGCGGGAGGGCCAGTGAGTTCTTC. Its translation is CASSSQGTSGRASEFF.

The V call is TRBV6-5, the J call TRBJ2-3, with a weak D call TRBD2 (6 bases). CDR3 length equals 15 residues. Germline CDR1 reads MNHEY; CDR2 reads SVGAGI. V gave up 10 bases and J gave up 1 base, with 18 bases separating them. CDR3 sequence reads: CATSPSVWGTDTQYF. The CDR3 DNA is TGTGCCACTTCCCCTAGCGTCTGGGGCACAGATACGCAGTATTTT.

The chain couples TRBV12-3 or TRBV12-4 to TRBJ2-1; D possibly corresponds to TRBD2 (6 bases). V was cut by 4 bases and J by 13 bases, with 14 bases left in between. This CDR3 is 12 amino acids long. CDR3 nucleotide sequence: TGTGCCAGCAGTTCCCCGGGGGAGATTCAGTTCTTC. This sequence encodes CASSSPGEIQFF.

J is TRBJ1-6 and V is TRBV19; D is possibly TRBD1 (5 bases). This CDR3 comprises 13 residues. Trimming cost V 4 bases and J 7 bases, with 8 bases left between them. Germline CDR1 reads LNHDA; CDR2 reads SQIVND (reference sequence). In DNA form, the CDR3 reads TGTGCCAGTAGTAGACAGCTGAATTCACCCCTCCACTTT. This translates into CASSRQLNSPLHF.

The table lists this clone with a count of one. This chain connects TRBV7-8 to TRBJ1-2, with a possible D match to TRBD1 (6 bases). This CDR3 contains 13 residues. Germline lookup yields CDR1 SGHVS and CDR2 FQNEAQ. With 4 bases removed from V and 8 bases from J, the gap between germline ends came to 14 bases. CDR3 loop: CASSSGRGRGYTF. In DNA, the CDR3 is TGTGCCAGCAGCTCCGGGAGGGGGAGAGGCTACACCTTC.

CDR3 bases: TGTGCCAGCAGTTTTGGCAACAATCAGCCCCAGCATTTT. Translated, it gives CASSFGNNQPQHF. The V call is TRBV6-5, the J call TRBJ1-5; no clear D. The CDR3 is 13 amino acids. Germline CDR1 and CDR2: MNHEY and SVGAGI. Trimming cost V 4 bases and J 3 bases, with 7 bases left between them.

V usage is TRBV28 and J usage is TRBJ2-4; weak D call: TRBD1 (6 bases). Looked up from germline, CDR1 is MDHEN and CDR2 is SYDVKM. V lost 6 bases and J lost 0, with 12 bases in between. The CDR3 runs to 15 residues. The CDR3 loop is CASSQTGLAKNIQYF. CDR3 DNA: TGTGCCAGCAGCCAAACAGGGCTAGCCAAAAACATTCAGTACTTC.

This sequence joins TRBV19 and TRBJ2-1; D is perhaps TRBD2 (5 bases). V was cut by 1 base and J by 7 bases, with 17 bases left in between. The germline CDR1 and CDR2 sequences are LNHDA and SQIVND (reference sequence). The CDR3 contains 16 residues. CDR3 in DNA: TGTGCCAGTAGTATAGGGCTAGCCCGAGGGTGGAATGAGCAGTTCTTC. It encodes CASSIGLARGWNEQFF. Filled out from reference TRBV19 and TRBJ2-1, the complete variable domain reads DGGITQSPKYLFRKEGQNVTLSCEQNLNHDAMYWYRQDPGQGLRLIYYSQIVNDFQKGDIAEGYSVSREKKESFPLTVTSAQKNPTAFYLCASSIGLARGWNEQFFGPGTRLTVL.

There are a few counts of this clone. In DNA, the CDR3 is TGTGCCAGCAGCCAAGACCTCCTTCGGGCACCCAACTATGGCTACACCTTC. This sequence encodes CASSQDLLRAPNYGYTF. The chain combines TRBV4-2 with TRBJ1-2; D remains unclear. Germline V lookup: CDR1 LGHNA, CDR2 YNFKEQ. V was pared by 0 bases and J by 2 bases, with 16 bases between. This CDR3 is built from 17 residues.

V usage is TRBV12-3 or TRBV12-4 and J usage is TRBJ1-1; TRBD1 agrees at 7 bases. CDR3 length equals 13 residues. The ends lost 5 bases at V and 5 bases at J; junction bases unmatched: 5. The DNA for the CDR3 is TGTGCCAGCAGTCCTACAGGGGATACTGAAGCTTTCTTT. Amino acids: CASSPTGDTEAFF.

A few counts support this clone. The chain employs TRBV3-1 (or the pseudogene TRBV3-2) and TRBJ2-1; D possibly corresponds to TRBD1 (5 bases). Looked up from germline, CDR1 is LGHDT and CDR2 is YNNKEL (reference sequence). CDR3 length equals 15 residues. The V end was cut by 2 bases, the J end by 9 bases, with 17 bases between. CDR3 bases: TGTGCCAGCAGCCAATTTGCAACAACAGGCGGTGAGCAGTTCTTC. Translation gives CASSQFATTGGEQFF.

This rearrangement joins TRBV19 to TRBJ1-2; 7 positions match TRBD1. With 7 bases clipped from V and 2 bases from J, the junction kept 4 bases outside the gene matches. The CDR3 length is 13 residues. From germline, CDR1 is LNHDA and CDR2 SQIVND (reference sequence). CDR3 in amino acids: CASKGAFNYGYTF. The CDR3 coding sequence is TGTGCCAGTAAGGGGGCTTTCAACTATGGCTACACCTTC.

The rearrangement links TRBV27 to TRBJ1-5; a weak D match, TRBD1 (5 bases). This CDR3 contains 14 residues. Germline CDR1 is MNHEY and CDR2 is SMNVEV (reference sequence). V was cut by 6 bases and J by 9 bases, with 18 bases left in between. CDR3 amino acids: CASSPGQPSAPQHF. The CDR3 DNA follows: TGTGCCAGCAGCCCAGGACAACCCTCGGCGCCCCAGCATTTT.

This clone was counted a few times. The V and J genes are TRBV5-1 and TRBJ2-3, with TRBD2 matching 8 bases. With 4 bases clipped from V and 2 bases from J, the junction kept 12 bases outside the gene matches. The CDR3 is 17 residues long. Germline CDR1 SGHRS, CDR2 YFSETQ. The CDR3 region is CASSGFASGRATDTQYF. The CDR3 coding sequence is TGCGCCAGCAGCGGATTTGCTTCCGGGAGGGCCACAGATACGCAGTATTTT. The full variable domain, its missing parts supplied by reference TRBV5-1 and TRBJ2-3, is KAGVTQTPRYLIKTRGQQVTLSCSPISGHRSVSWYQQTPGQGLQFLFEYFSETQRNKGNFPGRFSGRQFSNSRSEMNVSTLELGDSALYLCASSGFASGRATDTQYFGPGTRLTVL.

The chain employs TRBV30 and TRBJ2-7; 9 nucleotides line up with TRBD2. V trimming: 3 bases; J trimming: 3 bases; junction bases outside the gene matches: 3. Germline V gene lookup returns CDR1 GTSNPN and CDR2 SVGIG (reference sequence). The CDR3 loop spans 13 amino acids. The chain's CDR3 is CAWREAGGYEQYF. The CDR3 bases are TGTGCCTGGAGAGAAGCGGGGGGCTACGAGCAGTACTTC.

The gene calls are TRBV9 and TRBJ1-5, with a possible D match to TRBD1 (5 bases). The CDR3 loop spans 16 amino acids. V was shortened by 3 bases and J by 4 bases, with 17 bases between the two germline ends. CDR1 is SGDLS and CDR2 is YYNGEE in the germline V gene. CDR3 DNA sequence: TGTGCCAGCAGCGCCGGGATGGGGCGCGGGAATCAGCCCCAGCATTTT. This codes for CASSAGMGRGNQPQHF.

The chain employs TRBV12-3 or TRBV12-4 and TRBJ1-1; D call uncertain. This CDR3 comprises 12 residues. The germline V and J ends were trimmed by 2 bases and 2 bases, with 3 bases remaining between them. The CDR3 coding sequence is TGTGCCAGCAGTTTATTTAACACTGAAGCTTTCTTT. It codes for CASSLFNTEAFF.

The chain employs TRBV5-4 and TRBJ2-1, with D tentatively TRBD2 (5 bases). Germline-derived CDR1 and CDR2 are SGHNT and YYREEE (reference sequence). The CDR3 totals 11 residues. V was shortened by 4 bases and J by 10 bases, with 9 bases between the two germline ends. The CDR3 loop is CASSLRGEQFF. CDR3 DNA sequence: TGTGCCAGCAGCCTCCGAGGGGAGCAGTTCTTC.

The V and J genes are TRBV7-8 and TRBJ1-2; 7 nucleotides line up with TRBD1. Germline-derived CDR1 and CDR2 are SGHVS and FQNEAQ. This CDR3 has 14 amino acids. V lost 5 bases and J lost 4; bases outside the gene matches: 7. CDR3 loop: CASSPAGQSYGYTF. The CDR3 DNA reads TGTGCCAGCAGCCCGGCGGGACAGTCCTATGGCTACACCTTC.

The rearrangement uses TRBV5-6 and TRBJ1-1, with unresolved D. CDR1 and CDR2 from the germline V gene are SGHDT and YYEEEE. The CDR3 sequence is 16 residues long. V was pared by 6 bases and J by 2 bases, with 20 bases between. CDR3 residues: CASNTASSEVNTEAFF. As DNA, the CDR3 is TGTGCCAGCAACACGGCGTCCTCTGAGGTAAACACTGAAGCTTTCTTT.

The V call is TRBV12-3 or TRBV12-4, the J call TRBJ1-6; tentatively, D is TRBD1 (6 bases). The ends were cut back, 4 bases at V and 9 bases at J, with 10 bases in the middle. This CDR3 has 13 amino acids. The CDR3 nucleotides are TGTGCCAGCAGTTCCACAGGGAGTTCACCCCTCCACTTT. Translating gives CASSSTGSSPLHF.

V usage is TRBV11-2 and J usage is TRBJ1-5, with 8 bases matching TRBD1. The CDR3 contains 14 residues. V was pared by 5 bases and J by 1 base, with 1 base of the junction left unmatched. The germline gives CDR1 SGHAT, CDR2 FQNNGV. CDR3 coding DNA: TGTGCCAGCAGCCGGACAGGGAGCAATCAGCCCCAGCATTTT. This encodes CASSRTGSNQPQHF.

This clone was seen just once. This chain links TRBV5-1 with TRBJ1-1; D gene unclear. Germline V gives CDR1 SGHRS, CDR2 YFSETQ. The CDR3 is 13 amino acids. The CDR3 DNA sequence: TGCGCGAGCGGGAGGGATCGGAACACTGAAGCTTTCTTT. Translated: CASGRDRNTEAFF.

The J gene is TRBJ1-2, the V gene TRBV28; 7 bases agree with TRBD1. The germline V gene has CDR1 MDHEN and CDR2 SYDVKM. The CDR3 runs to 13 residues. The V segment lost 6 bases and the J segment 6 bases; nucleotides outside the gene matches: 7. CDR3 amino acids: CASSRGQLNGYTF. Written as DNA, the CDR3 is TGTGCCAGCAGCCGGGGACAGCTAAATGGCTACACCTTC.

The genes are TRBV5-4 and TRBJ2-7; 13 bases map to TRBD2. There are 15 residues in the CDR3. CDR1 SGHNT and CDR2 YYREEE come from the germline V gene (reference sequence). The ends lost 2 bases at V and 5 bases at J; junction bases unmatched: 4. Written as DNA, the CDR3 is TGTGCCAGCAGCTTACTAGCGGGGGGGCCCAACGAGCAGTACTTC. It is translated as CASSLLAGGPNEQYF.